Given below is one T cell receptor beta chain in context. The method was immunoSEQ multiplex PCR; TCRdb's version includes in-frame clones alone and lacks a portion of them. The repertoire includes about 200,000 clones, roughly 85% of them detected once, and around 4.9% sits in the top ten. This sample stems from a study of blood T cell repertoires in COVID-19. Looking at the study overall: Donors in the United States, Italy and Spain gave samples during acute or convalescent COVID-19. PBMCs, B-cell-depleted T cells, or T cells were the source of the cDNA or gDNA that made up the material.

The length of the CDR3 is 15 residues. The V gene's germline CDR1 is LGHNA and CDR2 YSLEER. Trimming left V 4 bases short and J 8 bases short, with 20 bases between. The source is a woman older than 75 with acute or convalescent COVID-19. Sequenced sample: peripheral blood. This chain uses TRBV4-3 with TRBJ1-2; a possible D gene is TRBD1 (5 bases). CDR3 protein: CASSLTGADGGGYTF. CDR3 DNA sequence: TGCGCCAGCAGCCTAACAGGTGCCGACGGGGGAGGCTACACCTTC.